The 21 T cell receptor beta chains below all came from one sample that was sequenced in a study of response to subunit inactivated influenza vaccine. TCRdb independently ran MiXCR on the RT-PCR reads; one entry per CDR3 protein. Of more than 700,000 distinct CDR3 sequences in the sample, over 20% were seen once. The sequencing used PBMCs from blood, collected roughly 5 days after vaccination. Receptors originate from a man in his forties or fifties who received an inactivated influenza vaccine.

The chain links TRBV27 to TRBJ2-7; D is unclear. This CDR3 region has 14 residues. Germline V lookup: CDR1 MNHEY, CDR2 SMNVEV (reference sequence). With 6 bases removed from V and 5 bases from J, the gap between germline ends came to 17 bases. The CDR3 reads CASRLLFRTHEQYF. The DNA for the CDR3 is TGTGCCAGCAGATTGCTCTTTCGTACCCACGAGCAGTACTTC.

In its sample, this clonotype was seen a few times. V gene TRBV3-1 combines with J gene TRBJ1-1; D remains ambiguous. Germline-derived CDR1 and CDR2 are LGHDT and YNNKEL (reference sequence). The CDR3 covers 16 residues. V lost 1 base and J 6 bases, leaving 18 bases between the germline ends. The chain's CDR3 is CASSQGLGKGIPEAFF. The DNA of the CDR3 is TGTGCCAGCAGCCAAGGTCTAGGGAAAGGGATACCTGAAGCTTTCTTT.

V is TRBV11-2 and J is TRBJ2-1, with TRBD1 matching 10 bases. The length of the CDR3 is 20 residues. The V segment lost 1 base and the J segment 0 bases; nucleotides outside the gene matches: 12. Germline V gene data show CDR1 as SGHAT and CDR2 as FQNNGV. The CDR3 region is CASSLGWPDRGFPSYNEQFF. DNA of the CDR3: TGTGCCAGCAGCTTAGGTTGGCCGGACAGGGGGTTCCCCTCCTACAATGAGCAGTTCTTC.

The chain recombines TRBV5-1 with TRBJ1-4, with 7 bases fitting TRBD1. Germline CDR1 SGHRS, CDR2 YFSETQ. V shed 4 bases, J shed 0 bases, and the junction held 9 bases outside the gene matches. This CDR3 has 17 amino acids. The CDR3 DNA follows: TGCGCCAGCAGCCCCTGGGACAGCCTTGCAACTAATGAAAAACTGTTTTTT. Translated: CASSPWDSLATNEKLFF.

The CDR3 region is CASSYSLLQGAVYEQYF. The CDR3 bases are TGTGCCAGCAGTTACTCCCTACTACAGGGGGCTGTTTACGAGCAGTACTTC. The V call is TRBV6-2 or TRBV6-3, the J call TRBJ2-7; 9 bases fit TRBD1. V dropped 0 bases and J dropped 4; count of bases not matched to a gene: 10. CDR1 and CDR2 from the germline V gene are MNHEY and SVGEGT. The CDR3 has 17 residues.

This clonotype has more than one count but fewer than ten. V usage is TRBV10-3 and J usage is TRBJ1-1; D remains ambiguous. Germline values: CDR1 ENHRY, CDR2 SYGVKD. This CDR3 contains 14 residues. Trimming cost V 2 bases and J 4 bases, with 11 bases left between them. CDR3 coding DNA: TGTGCCATCAGTGAGGAGGGTATGGGCACTGAAGCTTTCTTT. Amino acid sequence: CAISEEGMGTEAFF.

There are a few counts of this clonotype. The V gene is TRBV29-1, the J gene TRBJ2-1, with 9 bases lining up with TRBD1. This CDR3 has 16 amino acids. After removal of 1 base from V and 6 bases from J, the junction contained 10 bases not matched to a gene. The germline CDR1 and CDR2 sequences are SQVTM and ANQGSEA. The DNA of the CDR3 is TGCAGCGTTGAAGGCGAGGGGACAGGGTACGTCAATGAGCAGTTCTTC. Residues: CSVEGEGTGYVNEQFF.

The table lists this clonotype with many counts. The chain links TRBV27 to TRBJ2-7, with 9 bases fitting TRBD2. The junction had 5 bases not matched to a gene; V was cut back by 2 bases and J by 9 bases. The CDR3 totals 13 residues. Germline V CDR1 and CDR2: MNHEY, SMNVEV (reference sequence). The CDR3 is CASSLRAGGGQYF. In nucleotides, the CDR3 is TGTGCCAGCAGTTTACGGGCGGGAGGGGGGCAGTACTTC.

This clonotype was picked up a small number of times. The V call is TRBV6-2 or TRBV6-3, the J call TRBJ2-7; TRBD1 agrees at 12 bases. Germline lookup yields CDR1 MNHEY and CDR2 SVGEGT. Trimming at V came to 6 bases and at J to 5 bases, leaving 11 bases not matched to a gene. The CDR3 consists of 16 residues. CDR3 sequence (DNA): TGTGCCAGCAGGAACCCGGGACAGGGGGCGATCAACGAGCAGTACTTC. Translated, it gives CASRNPGQGAINEQYF.

Here the CDR3 reads CASSWNEQGSSYEQYF. In DNA, the CDR3 is TGTGCCAGCAGCTGGAATGAACAGGGGAGCTCCTACGAGCAGTACTTC. The rearrangement links TRBV7-8 to TRBJ2-7; TRBD1 aligns across 7 bases. Germline CDR1 SGHVS, CDR2 FQNEAQ. CDR3 length: 16 residues. V shed 4 bases, J shed 0 bases, and the junction held 9 bases outside the gene matches.

The rearrangement joins TRBV4-3 to TRBJ2-1; a weak D match, TRBD2 (5 bases). Germline V gene sequence: CDR1 LGHNA, CDR2 YSLEER. Trimming cost V 0 bases and J 0 bases, with 9 bases left between them. The CDR3 length is 16 residues. CDR3 coding DNA: TGCGCCAGCAGCCAAGATGAGGGAAGCTCCTACAATGAGCAGTTCTTC. Protein product: CASSQDEGSSYNEQFF.

This clonotype has more than one count but fewer than ten. The V call is TRBV29-1, the J call TRBJ2-2; possible D gene TRBD2, 6 bases. The CDR3 totals 12 residues. V lost 7 bases and J 5 bases, leaving 11 bases between the germline ends. CDR1 SQVTM and CDR2 ANQGSEA come from the germline V gene. The CDR3 loop reads CSAPAGTGELFF. The CDR3 region has the DNA TGCAGCGCCCCCGCGGGGACCGGGGAGCTGTTTTTT.

This clonotype has a handful of counts. The chain has TRBV29-1 and TRBJ2-1, with unresolved D. The germline V gene encodes CDR1 SQVTM and CDR2 ANQGSEA. The CDR3 spans 11 residues. The V end lost 5 bases, the J end lost 8 bases, and 10 bases lay between the germline ends. The CDR3 sequence: CSVFWTHEQFF. The DNA for the CDR3 is TGCAGCGTTTTTTGGACCCATGAGCAGTTCTTC.

The genes are TRBV6-1 and TRBJ1-2; D not resolved. The CDR3 spans 14 residues. The germline V gene encodes CDR1 MNHNS and CDR2 SASEGT. The V gene lost 2 bases and the J gene lost 8 bases, with 15 bases spanning the gap. CDR3 residues: CASSEFDLGRGYTF. The DNA for the CDR3 is TGTGCCAGCAGTGAATTTGATCTCGGAAGAGGCTACACCTTC.

The sample holds many counts of this clonotype. The V gene is TRBV29-1, the J gene TRBJ2-3, with 9 bases aligning to TRBD2. From germline, CDR1 is SQVTM and CDR2 ANQGSEA. The V gene end was trimmed by 5 bases and the J gene end by 0 bases; junction bases not matched to a gene: 9. The length of the CDR3 is 16 residues. The CDR3 reads CSVLQREVTSTDTQYF. The CDR3 coding sequence is TGCAGCGTTTTACAGCGGGAGGTAACTAGCACAGATACGCAGTATTTT.

This clonotype was recorded a few times. This chain uses TRBV3-1 with TRBJ1-6; 7 bases align to TRBD1. CDR3 length equals 14 residues. The germline V gene has CDR1 LGHDT and CDR2 YNNKEL (reference sequence). V dropped 3 bases and J dropped 7; count of bases not matched to a gene: 3. CDR3 region: CASSHSGGNSPLHF. The CDR3, as DNA: TGTGCCAGCAGCCACTCAGGGGGGAATTCACCCCTCCACTTT.

The chain employs TRBV6-5 and TRBJ2-2; TRBD1 agrees at 7 bases. Germline-derived CDR1 and CDR2 are MNHEY and SVGAGI. The CDR3 consists of 14 residues. V was clipped by 4 bases and J by 6 bases; unmatched bases: 5. CDR3 nucleotides: TGTGCCAGCAGTTCGACAGGGAGCGCCGGGGAGCTGTTTTTT. Translation gives CASSSTGSAGELFF.

This chain uses TRBV20-1 with TRBJ2-5, with D perhaps matching TRBD1 or TRBD2 (5 bases each). In germline, CDR1 is DFQATT, CDR2 SNEGSKA (reference sequence). The CDR3 covers 16 residues. Trimming removed 0 bases at V and 7 bases at J, with 21 bases between. Written as DNA, the CDR3 is TGCAGTGCTAGAGATGTTGTGGGACCCCGAGATGGGACCCAGTACTTC. It codes for CSARDVVGPRDGTQYF.

This clonotype was observed a few times. The chain employs TRBV20-1 and TRBJ2-7, with 7 bases fitting TRBD2. Germline loops: CDR1 DFQATT, CDR2 SNEGSKA (reference sequence). This CDR3 is 14 amino acids long. V lost 1 base to trimming and J lost 4 bases; unmatched junction nucleotides: 7. For the CDR3, the DNA is TGCAGTGCTAGAGGTCCCTCGGGGGGATACGAGCAGTACTTC. Translation: CSARGPSGGYEQYF.

This clonotype has more than one count but fewer than ten. V is TRBV6-5 and J is TRBJ2-3; TRBD2 matches at 7 bases. The CDR3 sequence is 17 residues long. Germline-derived CDR1 and CDR2 are MNHEY and SVGAGI. Unmatched junction bases numbered 11, after V lost 4 bases and J lost 1 base. The CDR3, as DNA: TGTGCCAGCAGTTCCCTCACTAGCGCGGCCCGCACAGATACGCAGTATTTT. This encodes CASSSLTSAARTDTQYF.

CDR3 nucleotides: TGCAGTCCCAACCGGGGCTATGGCTACACCTTC. Protein: CSPNRGYGYTF. The chain couples TRBV20-1 to TRBJ1-2; D gene ambiguous. The germline V and J ends were trimmed by 8 bases and 4 bases, with 11 bases remaining between them. Germline lookup yields CDR1 DFQATT and CDR2 SNEGSKA (reference sequence). The CDR3 spans 11 residues.